This entry describes one TCR beta chain. Produced via immunoSEQ multiplex PCR; TCRdb's table is partial and in-frame only. The sample carries some 250,000 clones, about 86% recorded once. The data originate from a study of blood T cell repertoires in COVID-19. The V gene's germline CDR1 is MDHEN and CDR2 SYDVKM. The CDR3 covers 11 residues. V shed 5 bases and J shed 12 bases, with 14 bases lying between them. This rearrangement joins TRBV28 to TRBJ2-7, with a possible D match to TRBD2 (7 bases). The source material was peripheral blood. This sequence was found in a woman aged 30 to 39 who had recovered from COVID-19. This CDR3 is CASSRGDIRYF. The CDR3 DNA reads as TGTGCCAGCAGTCGGGGGGACATCAGGTACTTC.